The 25 T cell receptor beta chains in this list originate from one sample, sequenced in a study of Tregs in tolerant kidney transplant recipients. Repertoires were generated with immunoSEQ multiplex PCR, while TCRdb's copy carries only in-frame clones and drops some. The table lists about 81,000 clones, around 90% of them singletons. Related graft donors supplied nonmyeloablative bone marrow transplants, and mixed chimerism was transient. This specimen consisted of CD4+ T cells from blood (PBMCs), obtained 24 months after the transplant. The receptor set was obtained from a human patient who received a combined kidney and bone marrow transplant. Some T cells may arise from the graft donor.

The chain uses TRBV10-3 and TRBJ2-1; TRBD2 is a possible D gene (7 bases). CDR1 and CDR2 from the germline V gene are ENHRY and SYGVKD. Trimming pared 0 bases from V and 8 bases from J, leaving 14 bases between. The CDR3 spans 15 residues. CDR3 amino acids: CAISESIGGGDEQFF. CDR3 DNA sequence: TGTGCCATCAGTGAGTCGATAGGCGGGGGCGATGAGCAGTTCTTC.

The chain employs TRBV18 and TRBJ1-1; TRBD1 matches 9 bases. The J segment lost 6 bases and the V segment lost 2 bases, leaving 7 bases of the junction unmatched. The length of the CDR3 is 15 residues. Germline CDR1 and CDR2: KGHSH and LQKENI. For the CDR3, the DNA is TGTGCCAGCTCACCAAAGAGACAGGGGGTTTCTGAAGCTTTCTTT. Amino acid sequence: CASSPKRQGVSEAFF.

The chain employs TRBV7-9 and TRBJ1-3; unclear D gene. V lost 2 bases to trimming and J lost 2 bases, with 13 bases between them. This CDR3 is built from 16 residues. Germline loops: CDR1 SEHNR, CDR2 FQNEAQ (reference sequence). Here the CDR3 reads CASSLRGDLAGNTIYF. DNA of the CDR3: TGTGCCAGCAGCTTAAGAGGAGACCTCGCTGGAAACACCATATATTTT.

This clone was picked up one time. The gene calls are TRBV15 and TRBJ2-7; 9 bases align to TRBD1. The length of the CDR3 is 16 residues. V lost 3 bases to trimming and J lost 3 bases; unmatched junction nucleotides: 9. Per germline, CDR1 LNHNV and CDR2 YYDKDF (reference sequence). CDR3 protein: CATSSGKGQGFYEQYF. The DNA of the CDR3 is TGTGCCACCAGCAGCGGAAAGGGACAGGGATTCTACGAGCAGTACTTC.

The V and J genes are TRBV5-4 and TRBJ1-4; D is uncertain. The CDR3 is made up of 14 amino acids. The germline gives CDR1 SGHNT, CDR2 YYREEE (reference sequence). The V end was cut by 4 bases, the J end by 0 bases, with 7 bases between. The CDR3 nucleotides are TGTGCCAGCAGCGCGTCGGCAACTAATGAAAAACTGTTTTTT. It specifies CASSASATNEKLFF.

The J gene is TRBJ1-1, the V gene TRBV29-1, with TRBD1 matching 7 bases. The CDR3 sequence is 15 residues long. The ends lost 6 bases at V and 1 base at J; junction bases unmatched: 11. Germline CDR1 SQVTM, CDR2 ANQGSEA. CDR3 DNA: TGCAGCGTGGCAGGGACAGCCTTCCCGAACACTGAAGCTTTCTTT. Protein: CSVAGTAFPNTEAFF.

The chain joins TRBV5-4 to TRBJ2-4; TRBD2 is a possible D gene (7 bases). Trimming removed 4 bases at V and 9 bases at J, with 17 bases between. The CDR3 is 14 amino acids. Looked up from germline, CDR1 is SGHNT and CDR2 is YYREEE (reference sequence). In DNA, the CDR3 is TGTGCCAGCAGCCTAGCTGAGGGGGGGATCATTCAGTACTTC. Protein product: CASSLAEGGIIQYF.

The chain combines TRBV5-1 with TRBJ2-7, with TRBD2 matching 8 bases. Germline CDR1 SGHRS, CDR2 YFSETQ. CDR3 size: 13 residues. After removal of 2 bases from V and 7 bases from J, the junction contained 5 bases not matched to a gene. The CDR3 is CASSLSGGLEQYF. The CDR3 DNA sequence: TGCGCCAGCAGCTTAAGCGGGGGCCTGGAGCAGTACTTC.

The chain recombines TRBV30 with TRBJ2-3, with D perhaps TRBD1 (6 bases). Trimming pared 5 bases from V and 1 base from J, leaving 10 bases between. This CDR3 is 13 amino acids long. Germline V gene data show CDR1 as GTSNPN and CDR2 as SVGIG (reference sequence). CDR3 sequence reads: CAWGPGGTDTQYF. As DNA, the CDR3 is TGTGCCTGGGGACCAGGGGGCACAGATACGCAGTATTTT.

The chain has TRBV19 and TRBJ1-5; D unclear. The germline V gene has CDR1 LNHDA and CDR2 SQIVND (reference sequence). Trimming removed 1 base at V and 5 bases at J, with 9 bases between. The CDR3 covers 14 residues. The CDR3 protein is CASSIGGSHQPQHF. CDR3 coding DNA: TGTGCCAGTAGTATAGGAGGGTCCCATCAGCCCCAGCATTTT. The variable domain in full, with the rest retrieved from reference TRBV19 and TRBJ1-5, is DGGITQSPKYLFRKEGQNVTLSCEQNLNHDAMYWYRQDPGQGLRLIYYSQIVNDFQKGDIAEGYSVSREKKESFPLTVTSAQKNPTAFYLCASSIGGSHQPQHFGDGTRLSIL.

This clone was counted a single time. This rearrangement joins TRBV19 to TRBJ2-2; 12 positions match TRBD2. The CDR3 is 15 amino acids. The J segment lost 6 bases and the V segment lost 4 bases, leaving 3 bases of the junction unmatched. Germline values: CDR1 LNHDA, CDR2 SQIVND (reference sequence). CDR3 sequence (DNA): TGTGCCAGTAGTACCCTAGCGGGAGGGCCCGGGGAGCTGTTTTTT. This sequence encodes CASSTLAGGPGELFF.

This sequence joins TRBV2 and TRBJ1-1, with 7 bases matching TRBD1. Germline CDR1 SNHLY, CDR2 FYNNEI. The CDR3 extends over 14 amino acids. Trimming removed 10 bases from V and 1 base from J; junction bases left unmatched: 9. CDR3 coding DNA: TGTGCCACCTCCAACAGGGGAGGGAACACTGAAGCTTTCTTT. The encoded protein is CATSNRGGNTEAFF.

Concerning this clone itself: Within the sample, other DNA sequences also encode this same CDR3. This chain connects TRBV7-9 to TRBJ1-6, with 7 nucleotides matching TRBD1. V lost 2 bases, J lost 7 bases, and 5 bases stayed unmatched. Per the germline V gene, CDR1 is SEHNR and CDR2 is FQNEAQ (reference sequence). The length of the CDR3 is 15 residues. The CDR3 nucleotides are TGTGCCAGCAGCTTAAGGGGACAGTTAAATTCACCCCTCCACTTT. Encoded protein: CASSLRGQLNSPLHF.

The CDR3 here is CASSKRQGGSEKLFF. CDR3 in DNA: TGTGCCAGCAGCAAAAGACAGGGGGGGAGTGAAAAACTGTTTTTT. The chain has TRBV28 and TRBJ1-4, with 9 positions matching TRBD1. The CDR3 sequence is 15 residues long. V gave up 6 bases and J gave up 7 bases; unmatched junction bases: 9. Germline assignment: CDR1 MDHEN and CDR2 SYDVKM.

Only one count was recorded for this clone. The junction departs from the called germline gene at one end, perhaps through a read error. Other nucleotide sequences from this sample produce the same CDR3. The chain has TRBV7-9 and TRBJ1-6, with a possible D match to TRBD1 (5 bases). There are 14 residues in the CDR3. Germline values: CDR1 SEHNR, CDR2 FQNEAQ (reference sequence). The DNA of the CDR3 is TGTGCCAGCAGCTTTTCAGGGAATAATTCCCCCCTCCACTTT. It translates to CASSFSGNNSPLHF.

V is TRBV5-1 and J is TRBJ2-2; D might be TRBD2 (5 bases). This CDR3 comprises 13 residues. The V and J ends lost 9 bases and 3 bases respectively, with 12 bases between them. Germline V lookup: CDR1 SGHRS, CDR2 YFSETQ. The DNA of the CDR3 is TGCGCCACCCCCTTGAGGGACACCGGGGAGCTGTTTTTT. Amino acid sequence: CATPLRDTGELFF. Combining the CDR3 with reference TRBV5-1 and TRBJ2-2 gives the whole variable domain KAGVTQTPRYLIKTRGQQVTLSCSPISGHRSVSWYQQTPGQGLQFLFEYFSETQRNKGNFPGRFSGRQFSNSRSEMNVSTLELGDSALYLCATPLRDTGELFFGEGSRLTVL.

The chain employs TRBV10-3 and TRBJ2-4; tentatively, D is TRBD1 (6 bases). Germline CDR1 and CDR2: ENHRY and SYGVKD. V lost 2 bases and J 5 bases, leaving 19 bases between the germline ends. The length of the CDR3 is 17 residues. CDR3 sequence (DNA): TGTGCCATCAGTGAGCAGCTCGGACCGCCAGGGGAAAACATTCAGTACTTC. Its protein is CAISEQLGPPGENIQYF.

This clone was detected a few times. The chain combines TRBV5-8 with TRBJ1-5, with D unclear. Trimming removed 0 bases from V and 5 bases from J, with 6 bases in between. Germline V lookup: CDR1 SGHTS, CDR2 YDEGEE. CDR3 length: 13 amino acids. CDR3 coding DNA: TGTGCCAGCAGCTTGGCCCGGGATCAGCCCCAGCATTTT. Amino acid sequence: CASSLARDQPQHF.

The chain is built from TRBV19 and TRBJ1-5; D is uncertain. Trimming took off 2 bases at V and 2 bases at J, with 7 bases between the two ends. The CDR3 length is 14 residues. Germline lookup yields CDR1 LNHDA and CDR2 SQIVND (reference sequence). CDR3 in amino acids: CASSIRRGNQPQHF. Written as DNA, the CDR3 is TGTGCCAGTAGTATAAGGAGGGGCAATCAGCCCCAGCATTTT.

The J gene is TRBJ1-2, the V gene TRBV4-2, with D maybe TRBD1 (5 bases). Germline V lookup: CDR1 LGHNA, CDR2 YNFKEQ. The V end lost 1 base, the J end lost 2 bases, and 5 bases lay between the germline ends. The CDR3 consists of 13 residues. The CDR3 spells CASSQGTNYGYTF. The CDR3 bases are TGTGCCAGCAGCCAAGGGACAAACTATGGCTACACCTTC.

The chain combines TRBV18 with TRBJ2-7; 11 bases are a match to TRBD2. This CDR3 spans 15 amino acids. The V segment lost 1 base and the J segment 11 bases; nucleotides outside the gene matches: 10. Germline CDR1 KGHSH, CDR2 LQKENI. The CDR3, as DNA: TGTGCCAGCTCACCACAAGGGACTAGCGGAACCTTGGAGTACTTC. Amino acid sequence: CASSPQGTSGTLEYF.

V and J are TRBV7-2 and TRBJ1-2, with 7 bases matching TRBD1. In germline, CDR1 is SGHTA, CDR2 FQGNSA. The CDR3 sequence is 13 residues long. Losses at the gene ends were 7 bases for V and 5 bases for J; bases not matched to a gene: 7. CDR3 in amino acids: CASNPRGRYGYTF. The CDR3, as DNA: TGTGCCAGCAACCCCAGGGGGAGGTATGGCTACACCTTC. Filled out from reference TRBV7-2 and TRBJ1-2, the complete variable domain reads GAGVSQSPSNKVTEKGKDVELRCDPISGHTALYWYRQSLGQGLEFLIYFQGNSAPDKSGLPSDRFSAERTGGSVSTLTIQRTQQEDSAVYLCASNPRGRYGYTFGSGTRLTVV.

The genes are TRBV5-1 and TRBJ2-5; D is possibly TRBD1 (6 bases). CDR1 and CDR2 (germline): SGHRS, YFSETQ. V lost 5 bases and J lost 1, with 21 bases in between. The CDR3 consists of 17 residues. The CDR3: CASSSRTGSGGQETQYF. The CDR3 DNA follows: TGCGCCAGCAGTTCAAGAACAGGGAGTGGGGGCCAAGAGACCCAGTACTTC. The variable domain in full, with the rest retrieved from reference TRBV5-1 and TRBJ2-5, is KAGVTQTPRYLIKTRGQQVTLSCSPISGHRSVSWYQQTPGQGLQFLFEYFSETQRNKGNFPGRFSGRQFSNSRSEMNVSTLELGDSALYLCASSSRTGSGGQETQYFGPGTRLLVL.

V usage is TRBV5-1 and J usage is TRBJ1-2, with D perhaps matching TRBD1 (5 bases). Germline V CDR1 and CDR2: SGHRS, YFSETQ. The CDR3 has 15 amino acids. Trimming stripped 0 bases from V and 3 bases from J, with 12 bases between. CDR3 nucleotides: TGCGCCAGCAGCTTGGGCGGGGGGAGCGACTATGGCTACACCTTC. Translation gives CASSLGGGSDYGYTF.

The V call is TRBV18, the J call TRBJ2-7; TRBD1 aligns across 9 bases. The CDR3 loop spans 14 amino acids. The germline CDR1 and CDR2 sequences are KGHSH and LQKENI. The J segment lost 3 bases and the V segment lost 6 bases, leaving 6 bases of the junction unmatched. CDR3 residues: CASSPGTGYYEQYF. The CDR3 DNA sequence: TGTGCCAGCTCCCCCGGGACAGGGTACTACGAGCAGTACTTC.